The rows below give T cell receptor beta chains drawn from one sample of a study of blood T cell repertoires in COVID-19. Clones were read by immunoSEQ multiplex PCR, and TCRdb kept only the in-frame ones, dropping some. This table holds roughly 400,000 clones, around 91% found once. Sequencing was done on a sample of PBMCs or T cells enriched from blood (not recorded which). The source of these receptors is a man aged 30 to 39 who had recovered from COVID-19. Each CDR3 is given with its conserved first and last residue. The order of the fields is clone size, D gene, J gene, V gene, CDR3 DNA, CDR3 protein. The D gene is left open where the match is weak. Expanded clones are given a class, and other clones once, few, many or no size at all.

.,TRBD2,TRBJ2-3,TRBV18,TGTGCCAGCTCACCAACTAGCGGAACAGATACGCAGTATTTT,CASSPTSGTDTQYF
.,.,TRBJ2-7,TRBV6-5,TGTGCCAGCAGCCGGGACACAATCTACGAGCAGTACTTC,CASSRDTIYEQYF
.,.,TRBJ1-1,TRBV28,TGTGCCAGCAGTTTCATCATGAACACTGAAGCTTTCTTT,CASSFIMNTEAFF
.,TRBD1,TRBJ1-2,TRBV6-5,TGTGCCAGCAGTTACGGGACAGAAAAGAACTATGGCTACACCTTC,CASSYGTEKNYGYTF
.,TRBD1,TRBJ1-5,TRBV18,TGTGCCAGCTCACTCGGACAGGGCTCTAATCAGCCCCAGCATTTT,CASSLGQGSNQPQHF
few,TRBD2,TRBJ2-3,TRBV2,TGTGCCAGCAGGGAACTAGCGTCAACAGATACGCAGTATTTT,CASRELASTDTQYF
.,TRBD2,TRBJ2-3,TRBV7-7,TGTGCCAGCAGCTTAGGCCTAGCGGGAGGGGCAGATACGCAGTATTTT,CASSLGLAGGADTQYF
.,.,TRBJ2-7,TRBV19,TGTGCCAGACTGGGTTGCGGCCGGGGGAAAGAGCGCGAGCAGTACTTC,CARLGCGRGKEREQYF
.,TRBD2,TRBJ2-1,TRBV7-6,TGTGCCAGCAGCTTAGCGCGTACCCCCCCCCTAGCGGGGCTCTACAATGAGCAGTTCTTC,CASSLARTPPLAGLYNEQFF
.,.,TRBJ2-7,TRBV2,TGTGCCAGCCTCGGATACTACCGGACCTACGAGCAGTACTTC,CASLGYYRTYEQYF
.,.,TRBJ2-7,TRBV3-1/TRBV3-2,TGTGCCAGCAGCCAAGAGTCGTCAGGCGCCTACGAGCAGTACTTC,CASSQESSGAYEQYF
.,.,TRBJ2-3,TRBV5-1,TGCGCCAGCAGCTTAATTGCGGACACAGATACGCAGTATTTT,CASSLIADTDTQYF
.,.,TRBJ1-3,TRBV28,TGTGCCAGCCAAACAGCTGGAAACACCATATATTTT,CASQTAGNTIYF
.,TRBD1,TRBJ1-4,TRBV7-9,TGTGCCAGCAGCTTAAGGAGTGGGACAGGGGATGAAAAACTGTTTTTT,CASSLRSGTGDEKLFF
once,TRBD2,TRBJ2-5,TRBV28,TGTGCCAGCAGTTTAGCGGGAGGCCCAGAGACCCAGTACTTC,CASSLAGGPETQYF
.,TRBD2,TRBJ2-1,TRBV7-9,TGTGCCAGCAGCTTCTTACTAGCGGGAGGGTATGAGCAGTTCTTC,CASSFLLAGGYEQFF
.,TRBD1,TRBJ2-7,TRBV29-1,TGCAGCGTTGAATTGGGACAGGGGCTTAGCTACGAGCAGTACTTC,CSVELGQGLSYEQYF
.,.,TRBJ2-7,TRBV5-1,TGCGCCAGCAGCCCCGGTGGGGGGGGCGTTTACGAGCAGTACTTC,CASSPGGGGVYEQYF
once,TRBD1,TRBJ2-5,TRBV15,TGTGCCACCAGCAGTCCGGACAGGGGGCGAGAGACCCAGTACTTC,CATSSPDRGRETQYF
.,.,TRBJ1-3,TRBV27,TGTGCCAGCAGTTTATCCTACTCTGGAAACACCATATATTTT,CASSLSYSGNTIYF
.,TRBD2,TRBJ2-3,TRBV6-5,TGTGCCAGCAGTTCCCTACTAGCGGGAAACACAGATACGCAGTATTTT,CASSSLLAGNTDTQYF
.,.,TRBJ2-7,TRBV11-2,TGTGCCAGCAGCTTAGTAGGGGCGCACGAGCAGTACTTC,CASSLVGAHEQYF
.,.,TRBJ2-1,TRBV19,TGTGCCAGTAGGCCTTCCATGGGGCGCCACAATGAGCAGTTCTTC,CASRPSMGRHNEQFF
.,TRBD2,TRBJ2-7,TRBV3-1/TRBV3-2,TGTGCCAGCAGCCCCACTAGCGGGAGCGCGTACGAGCAGTACTTC,CASSPTSGSAYEQYF
.,TRBD1,TRBJ2-7,TRBV7-8,TGTGCCAGCAGCCCCGACAGGGTTATCAACGAGCAGTACTTC,CASSPDRVINEQYF
.,TRBD2,TRBJ2-6,TRBV13,TGTGCCAGCAGCCCGACTAGCGGCTCCTCTGGGGCCAACGTCCTGACTTTC,CASSPTSGSSGANVLTF
.,.,TRBJ1-1,TRBV5-5,TGTGCCAGCAGCTCCTCCCACTATGAAGCTTTCTTT,CASSSSHYEAFF
.,.,TRBJ1-5,TRBV7-9,TGTGCCAGCAGATCCCGGCTGGCAGGGTGGGTTCAGCCCCAGCATTTT,CASRSRLAGWVQPQHF
.,TRBD2,TRBJ2-2,TRBV3-1/TRBV3-2,TGTGCCAGCACACAGCGGGATAGTACCGGGGAGCTGTTTTTT,CASTQRDSTGELFF
.,.,TRBJ2-1,TRBV19,TGTGCCAGTAGTACCGGGAATCTCAATGAGCAGTTCTTC,CASSTGNLNEQFF
.,TRBD1,TRBJ1-1,TRBV12-3/TRBV12-4,TGTGCCAGCAGTTTACAGGGGGTTGCTGAAGCTTTCTTT,CASSLQGVAEAFF
.,.,TRBJ2-7,TRBV5-4,TGTGCCAGCAGCTCGACGGGACACAACTACGAGCAGTACTTC,CASSSTGHNYEQYF
.,.,TRBJ2-5,TRBV29-1,TGCAGCGTTTATGACAGACAAGAGACCCAGTACTTC,CSVYDRQETQYF
.,.,TRBJ1-3,TRBV10-3,TGTGCCATCAGTGAGTCGTTATCTTCCGGAAACACCATATATTTT,CAISESLSSGNTIYF
.,.,TRBJ2-1,TRBV19,TGTGCCAGTAGTCCGCAATTGGACTCGAATGAGCAGTTCTTC,CASSPQLDSNEQFF
.,.,TRBJ2-7,TRBV11-2,TGTGCCAGCAGCTTGGCTAGCGACTACGAGCAGTACTTC,CASSLASDYEQYF
.,TRBD1,TRBJ1-1,TRBV7-9,TGTGCCAGCAGCGCAGGGGGTGAAACTGAAGCTTTCTTT,CASSAGGETEAFF
.,.,TRBJ2-1,TRBV27,TGTGCCAGCAGTGTAGGGACTGAGCCTTACAATGAGCAGTTCTTC,CASSVGTEPYNEQFF
.,TRBD2,TRBJ2-1,TRBV14,TGTGCCAGCAGCGAACTAGCGGGAGGGCCGGGCGATGAGCAGTTCTTC,CASSELAGGPGDEQFF
.,.,TRBJ1-6,TRBV28,TGTGCCAGCAGCTCAGGGTCCGAGGCCCTCCACTTT,CASSSGSEALHF